Below, one TCR beta chain is given with its context. It lacks a known antigen. No quality values exist for individual bases; no much larger clone is one base distant. Participants in the prospective study were enrolled through a virtual design, were aged roughly 18 to 90 years, and lived in about 25 United States geographic areas. To assign participants to cohorts, the prospective study relied on clinical history that participants themselves reported in a screening survey and a study questionnaire. A participant counted as exposed if, within 2 weeks of entering the study, that participant had been in contact with someone who had a PCR-confirmed or clinician-diagnosed COVID-19 case. Each participant in the prospective study had whole blood, serum and a nasopharyngeal or oropharyngeal swab collected by mobile phlebotomists. Over a roughly two-month period, participants in the prospective study had the option of providing additional blood draws and questionnaires. Before DNA extraction, blood samples from the prospective study were shipped at room temperature or frozen.

The data stem from a study of blood T cell repertoires in COVID-19 (dated by TCRdb to 2018 to 2021). At the level of the whole study: Samples from collaborators originated in the United States, Italy and Spain and spanned both the acute and convalescent phases of COVID-19. Where available, HLA class I and class II types were obtained from metadata supplied by the sample provider rather than from assay-based typing. The material from the prospective study consisted of cDNA or gDNA derived from T cells, B-cell-depleted T cells, or PBMCs. The samples were drawn from the first 160 participants of the ongoing ImmuneRACE study and from 950 to 1,500 subjects provided by 6 global collaborators. The sample metadata nearly always contained a de-identified subject ID, COVID-19 status, age in years and sex. The dataset comprised deeply sampled blood TCRbeta repertoires from subjects exposed to, actively infected with, or recovered from COVID-19. The repertoires were released in a freely available public database meant as a resource for research on the immune response to SARS-CoV-2. Beyond this particular receptor, the publication reports: The quantity of clinical and demographic metadata differed by source and by participant and was supplied without curation.

TCRbeta CDR3 regions were amplified from genomic DNA by means of the immunoSEQ Assay, a bias-controlled multiplex PCR. The authors processed their data as follows. The number of nucleated cells in each sample was estimated by amplification of reference gene primers within the assay. To quantify the absolute abundance of each unique TCRbeta CDR3 rearrangement, sequence reads were collapsed and filtered. For each sample, productive Simpson clonality was calculated by taking the square root of Simpson's diversity index across productive rearrangements. What TCRdb holds here is the immuneACCESS table cut down to in-frame rearrangements. Part of the clones is not present; checked against another copy, under half of the missing clones reflect an unresolved V gene, and the others are unexplained. V and J calls and clone size are given by that table; D and trimming were obtained from the DNA. Counted in this sample were under 300,000 clones; roughly 84% of them appeared once. The biggest ten clones account for more than 6.5% of the sample.

CDR1 and CDR2 (MDHEN, SYDVKM) derive from the germline V gene. There are 15 amino acids in the CDR3, from cysteine to phenylalanine inclusive. Only CDR3 DNA remains: 45 bases, in frame from the first base. The germline V end is reduced by 5 bases and the J end by 6 bases; junction bases left unmatched: 10. The chain employs TRBV28 and TRBJ1-5; TRBD1 agrees with 7 junctional bases. The clonotype originates from a woman aged 45-60 years who had been exposed to COVID-19. The sequenced sample was PBMCs or T cells enriched from blood (not recorded which). The bases read TGTGCCAGCAGTCTCGACAGGGCTTCTCGTCAGCCCCAGCATTTT. It is translated as CASSLDRASRQPQHF.